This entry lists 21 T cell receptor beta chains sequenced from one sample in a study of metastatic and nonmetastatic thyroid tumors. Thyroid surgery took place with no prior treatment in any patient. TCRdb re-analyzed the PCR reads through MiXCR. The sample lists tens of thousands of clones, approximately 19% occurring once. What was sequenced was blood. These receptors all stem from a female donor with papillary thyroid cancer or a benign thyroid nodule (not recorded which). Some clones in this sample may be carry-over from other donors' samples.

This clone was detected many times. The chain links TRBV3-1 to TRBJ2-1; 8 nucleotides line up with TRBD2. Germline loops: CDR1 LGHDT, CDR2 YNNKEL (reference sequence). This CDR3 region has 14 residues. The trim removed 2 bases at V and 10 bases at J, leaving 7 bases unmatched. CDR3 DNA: TGTGCCAGCAGCCAATTAGCCGGCGGGGGGGAGCAGTTCTTC. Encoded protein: CASSQLAGGGEQFF.

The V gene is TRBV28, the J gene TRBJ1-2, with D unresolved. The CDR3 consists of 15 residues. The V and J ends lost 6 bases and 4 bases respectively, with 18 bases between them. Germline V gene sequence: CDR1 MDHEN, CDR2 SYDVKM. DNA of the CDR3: TGTGCCAGCAGCCTGGGATCGTTGGTGGTCTATGGCTACACCTTC. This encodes CASSLGSLVVYGYTF.

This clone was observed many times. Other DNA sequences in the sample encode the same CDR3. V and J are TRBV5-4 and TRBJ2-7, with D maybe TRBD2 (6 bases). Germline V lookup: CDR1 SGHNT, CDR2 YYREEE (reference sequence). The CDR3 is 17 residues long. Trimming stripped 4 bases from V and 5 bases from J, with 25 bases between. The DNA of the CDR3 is TGTGCCAGCAGCCTGGGGGACTTCTCACCGACTAGAAACGAGCAGTACTTC. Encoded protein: CASSLGDFSPTRNEQYF.

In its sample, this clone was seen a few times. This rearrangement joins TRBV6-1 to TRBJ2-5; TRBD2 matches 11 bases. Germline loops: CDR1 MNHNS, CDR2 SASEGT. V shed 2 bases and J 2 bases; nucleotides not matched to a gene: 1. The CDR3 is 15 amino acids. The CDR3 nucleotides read TGTGCCAGCAGTGAACTAGCGGGAGGACAAGAGACCCAGTACTTC. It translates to CASSELAGGQETQYF.

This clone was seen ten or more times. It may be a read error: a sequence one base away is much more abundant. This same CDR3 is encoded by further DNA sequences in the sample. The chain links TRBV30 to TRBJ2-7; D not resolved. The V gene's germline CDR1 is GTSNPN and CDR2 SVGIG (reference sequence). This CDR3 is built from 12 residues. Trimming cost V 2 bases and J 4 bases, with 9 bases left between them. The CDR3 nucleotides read TGTGCCTGGAGTTTAAATAGTTACGAGCAGTACTTC. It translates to CAWSLNSYEQYF.

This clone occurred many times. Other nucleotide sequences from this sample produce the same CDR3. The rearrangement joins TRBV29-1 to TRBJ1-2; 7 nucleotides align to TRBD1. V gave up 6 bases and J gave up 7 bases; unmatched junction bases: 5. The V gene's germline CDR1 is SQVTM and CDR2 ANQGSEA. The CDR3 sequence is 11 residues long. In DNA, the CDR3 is TGCAGCGTGGCGGAGGGGGCTGGCTACACCTTC. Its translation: CSVAEGAGYTF.

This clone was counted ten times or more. CDR3 loop: CASSQGVEREGQMGQYF. CDR3 in DNA: TGCGCCAGCAGCCAAGGCGTAGAGCGGGAGGGCCAGATGGGGCAGTACTTC. The rearrangement joins TRBV4-1 to TRBJ2-7; 10 bases align to TRBD2. The germline V gene encodes CDR1 MGHRA and CDR2 YSYEKL. J was trimmed by 9 bases and V by 1 base; bases with no gene match: 15. The CDR3 spans 17 residues.

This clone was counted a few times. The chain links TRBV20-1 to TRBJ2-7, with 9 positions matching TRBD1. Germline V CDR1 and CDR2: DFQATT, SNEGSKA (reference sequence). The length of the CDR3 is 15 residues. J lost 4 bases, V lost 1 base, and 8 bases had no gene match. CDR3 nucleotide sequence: TGCAGTGCTAGAGCAACCGGGACAGGGCAATACGAGCAGTACTTC. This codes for CSARATGTGQYEQYF.

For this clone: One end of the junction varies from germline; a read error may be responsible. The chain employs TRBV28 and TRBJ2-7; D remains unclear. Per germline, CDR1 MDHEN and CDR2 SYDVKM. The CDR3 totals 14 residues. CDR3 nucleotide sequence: TGTGCCAGCAGTTTGGCAGGAGAGACATACGAGAAGTACTTC. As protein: CASSLAGETYEKYF.

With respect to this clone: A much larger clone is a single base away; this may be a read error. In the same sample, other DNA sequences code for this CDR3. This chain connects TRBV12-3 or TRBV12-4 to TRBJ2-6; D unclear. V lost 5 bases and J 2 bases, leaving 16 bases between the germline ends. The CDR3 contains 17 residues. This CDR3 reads CASSPQKGSAGANVLTF. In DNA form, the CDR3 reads TGTGCCAGCAGTCCCCAGAAGGGTTCGGCTGGGGCCAACGTCCTGACTTTC.

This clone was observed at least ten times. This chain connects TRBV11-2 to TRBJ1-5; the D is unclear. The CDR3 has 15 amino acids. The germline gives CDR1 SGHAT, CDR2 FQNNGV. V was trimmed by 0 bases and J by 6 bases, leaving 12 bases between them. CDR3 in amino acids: CASSLDFRGGQPQHF. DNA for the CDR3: TGTGCCAGCAGCTTAGATTTCCGGGGAGGTCAGCCCCAGCATTTT.

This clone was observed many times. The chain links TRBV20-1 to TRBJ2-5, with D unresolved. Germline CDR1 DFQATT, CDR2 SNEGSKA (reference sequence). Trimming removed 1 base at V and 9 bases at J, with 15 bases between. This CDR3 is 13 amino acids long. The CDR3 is CSARGCATCPQYF. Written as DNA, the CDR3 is TGCAGTGCTAGAGGTTGCGCGACTTGTCCCCAGTACTTC.

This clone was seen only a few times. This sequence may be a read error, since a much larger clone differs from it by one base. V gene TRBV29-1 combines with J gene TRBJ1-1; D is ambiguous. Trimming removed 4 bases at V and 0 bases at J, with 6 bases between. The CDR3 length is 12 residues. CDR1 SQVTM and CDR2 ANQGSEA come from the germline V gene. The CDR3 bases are TGCAGCGTTGGGGAAGTGAACACTGAAGCTTTCTTT. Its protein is CSVGEVNTEAFF.

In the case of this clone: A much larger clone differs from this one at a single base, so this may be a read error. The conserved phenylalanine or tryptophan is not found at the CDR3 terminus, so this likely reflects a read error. The CDR3 sequence is CASSHVGSNQPQHS. DNA for the CDR3: TGCGCCAGCAGCCATGTCGGTAGCAATCAGCCCCAGCATTCT. The chain couples TRBV4-1 to TRBJ1-5; D remains ambiguous. V was shortened by 3 bases and J by 0 bases, with 6 bases between the two germline ends. Germline V gene data show CDR1 as MGHRA and CDR2 as YSYEKL. This CDR3 contains 14 residues.

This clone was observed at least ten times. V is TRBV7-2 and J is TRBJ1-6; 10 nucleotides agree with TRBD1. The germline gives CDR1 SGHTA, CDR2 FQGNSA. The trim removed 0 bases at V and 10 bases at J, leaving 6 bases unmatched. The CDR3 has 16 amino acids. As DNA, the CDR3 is TGTGCCAGCAGCTTAGCTGGGACAGGGGTTAGCTCACCCCTCCACTTT. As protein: CASSLAGTGVSSPLHF.

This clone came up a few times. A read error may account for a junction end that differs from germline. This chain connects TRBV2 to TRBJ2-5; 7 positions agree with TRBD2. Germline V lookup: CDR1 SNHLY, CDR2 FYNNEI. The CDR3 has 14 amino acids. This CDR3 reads CASIEYTGGETQYF. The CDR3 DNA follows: TGTGCCAGCATTGAATATACGGGGGGAGAGACCCAGTACTTC.

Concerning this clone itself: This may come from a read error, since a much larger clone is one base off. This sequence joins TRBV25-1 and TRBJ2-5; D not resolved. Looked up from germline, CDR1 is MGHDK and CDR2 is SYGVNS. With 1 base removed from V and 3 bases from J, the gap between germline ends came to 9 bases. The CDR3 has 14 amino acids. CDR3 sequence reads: CASSELVTKETQYF. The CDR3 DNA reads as TGTGCCAGCAGTGAATTAGTAACCAAAGAGACCCAGTACTTC.

The CDR3 loop reads CASSLHSYEQYF. The CDR3 DNA follows: TGTGCCAGCAGCTTACACTCCTACGAGCAGTACTTC. The rearrangement links TRBV11-2 to TRBJ2-7; D gene unclear. This CDR3 has 12 amino acids. V lost 2 bases, J lost 0 bases, and 2 bases lay in between. Germline-derived CDR1 and CDR2 are SGHAT and FQNNGV.

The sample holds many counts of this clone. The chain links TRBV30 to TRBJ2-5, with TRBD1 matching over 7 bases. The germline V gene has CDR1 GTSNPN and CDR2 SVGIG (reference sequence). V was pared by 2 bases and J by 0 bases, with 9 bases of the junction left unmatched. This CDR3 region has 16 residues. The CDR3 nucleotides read TGTGCCTGGAGTCCGGGACAGCTGTGGAACCAAGAGACCCAGTACTTC. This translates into CAWSPGQLWNQETQYF.

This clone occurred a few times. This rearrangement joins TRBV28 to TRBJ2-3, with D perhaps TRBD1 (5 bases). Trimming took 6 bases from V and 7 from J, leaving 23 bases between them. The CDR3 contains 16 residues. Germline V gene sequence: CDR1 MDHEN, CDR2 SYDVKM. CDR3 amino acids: CASRPTGGAAPYTQYF. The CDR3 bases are TGTGCCAGCAGGCCAACAGGCGGCGCCGCTCCGTATACGCAGTATTTT.

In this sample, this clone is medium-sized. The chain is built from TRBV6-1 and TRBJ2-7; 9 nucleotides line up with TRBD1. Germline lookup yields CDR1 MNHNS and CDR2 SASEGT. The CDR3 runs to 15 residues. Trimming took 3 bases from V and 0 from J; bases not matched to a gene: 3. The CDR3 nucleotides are TGTGCCAGCAGTGACGGGACAGGGAGCTCCTACGAGCAGTACTTC. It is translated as CASSDGTGSSYEQYF.